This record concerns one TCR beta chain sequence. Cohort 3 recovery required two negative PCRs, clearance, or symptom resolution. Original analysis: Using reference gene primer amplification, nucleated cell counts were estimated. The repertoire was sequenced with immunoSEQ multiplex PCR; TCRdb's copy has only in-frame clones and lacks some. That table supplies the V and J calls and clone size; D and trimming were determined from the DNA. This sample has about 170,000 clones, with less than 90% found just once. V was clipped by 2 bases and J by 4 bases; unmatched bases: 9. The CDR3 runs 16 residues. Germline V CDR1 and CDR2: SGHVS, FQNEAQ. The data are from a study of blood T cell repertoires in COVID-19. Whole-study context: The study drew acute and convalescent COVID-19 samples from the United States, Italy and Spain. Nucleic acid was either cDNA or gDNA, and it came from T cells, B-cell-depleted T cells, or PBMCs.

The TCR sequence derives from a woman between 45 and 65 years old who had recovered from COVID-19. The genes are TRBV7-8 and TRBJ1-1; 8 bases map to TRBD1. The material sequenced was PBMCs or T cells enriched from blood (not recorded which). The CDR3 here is CASSLRYQGARTEAFF. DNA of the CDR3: TGTGCCAGCAGCTTACGGTACCAGGGGGCCCGCACTGAAGCTTTCTTT.